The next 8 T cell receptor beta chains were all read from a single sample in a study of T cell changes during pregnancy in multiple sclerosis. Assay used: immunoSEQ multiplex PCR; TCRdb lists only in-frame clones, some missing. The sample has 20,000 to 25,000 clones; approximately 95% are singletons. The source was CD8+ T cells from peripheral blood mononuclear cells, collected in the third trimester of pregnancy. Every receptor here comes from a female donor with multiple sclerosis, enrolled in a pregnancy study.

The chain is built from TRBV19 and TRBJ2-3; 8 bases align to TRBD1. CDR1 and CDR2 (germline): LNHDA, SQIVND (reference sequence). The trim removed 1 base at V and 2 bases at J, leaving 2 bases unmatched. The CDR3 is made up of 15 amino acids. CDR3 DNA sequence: TGTGCCAGTAGTATAGGGACAGGGTCCACAGATACGCAGTATTTT. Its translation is CASSIGTGSTDTQYF.

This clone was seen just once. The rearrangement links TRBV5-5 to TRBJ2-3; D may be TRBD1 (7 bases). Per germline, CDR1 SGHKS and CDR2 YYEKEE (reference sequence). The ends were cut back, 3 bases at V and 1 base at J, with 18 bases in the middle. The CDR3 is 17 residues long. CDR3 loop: CASSSDLIRGGTDTQYF. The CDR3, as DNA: TGTGCCAGCAGCTCCGACCTCATCAGGGGGGGCACAGATACGCAGTATTTT.

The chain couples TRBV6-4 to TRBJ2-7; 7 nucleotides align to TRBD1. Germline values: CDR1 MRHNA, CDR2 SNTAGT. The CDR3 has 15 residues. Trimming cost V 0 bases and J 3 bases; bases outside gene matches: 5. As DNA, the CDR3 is TGTGCCAGCAGTGACTCTAACAGGGGCTTCTACGAGCAGTACTTC. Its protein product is CASSDSNRGFYEQYF.

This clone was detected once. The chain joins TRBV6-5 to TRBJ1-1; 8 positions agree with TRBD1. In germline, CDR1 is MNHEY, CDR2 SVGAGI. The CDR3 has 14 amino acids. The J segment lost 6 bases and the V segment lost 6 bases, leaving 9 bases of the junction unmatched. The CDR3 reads CASSYDRGSAEAFF. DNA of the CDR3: TGTGCCAGCAGCTACGACAGGGGATCGGCTGAAGCTTTCTTT.

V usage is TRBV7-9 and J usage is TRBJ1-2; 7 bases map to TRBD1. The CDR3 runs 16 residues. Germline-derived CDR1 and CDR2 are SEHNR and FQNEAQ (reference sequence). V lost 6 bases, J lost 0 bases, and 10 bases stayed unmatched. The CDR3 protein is CASSRQGDPANYGYTF. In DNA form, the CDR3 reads TGTGCCAGCAGTAGACAGGGAGACCCAGCTAACTATGGCTACACCTTC.

The CDR3 DNA sequence: TGCGCCAGCAGAGTGGACAGGGGATTTTCTTCTGAAGCTTTCTTT. Translating gives CASRVDRGFSSEAFF. The chain combines TRBV5-1 with TRBJ1-1; 9 bases map to TRBD1. Germline assignment: CDR1 SGHRS and CDR2 YFSETQ. The CDR3 consists of 15 residues. Germline trimming cut 5 bases from V and 6 bases from J; bases unmatched to any gene: 11. The whole variable domain, filled in from reference TRBV5-1 and TRBJ1-1, reads KAGVTQTPRYLIKTRGQQVTLSCSPISGHRSVSWYQQTPGQGLQFLFEYFSETQRNKGNFPGRFSGRQFSNSRSEMNVSTLELGDSALYLCASRVDRGFSSEAFFGQGTRLTVV.

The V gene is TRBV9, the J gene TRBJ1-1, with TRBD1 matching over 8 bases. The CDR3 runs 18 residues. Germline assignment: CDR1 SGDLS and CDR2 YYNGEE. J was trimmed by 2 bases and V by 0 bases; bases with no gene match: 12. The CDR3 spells CASSVGDLGQGRNTEAFF. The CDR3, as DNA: TGTGCCAGCAGCGTAGGGGACCTTGGACAGGGCAGAAACACTGAAGCTTTCTTT.

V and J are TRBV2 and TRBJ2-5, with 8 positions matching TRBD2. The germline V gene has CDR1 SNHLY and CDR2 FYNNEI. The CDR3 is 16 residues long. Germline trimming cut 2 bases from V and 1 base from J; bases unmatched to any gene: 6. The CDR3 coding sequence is TGTGCCAGCAGTGAAACTCCCGGACTAGCCCAAGAGACCCAGTACTTC. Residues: CASSETPGLAQETQYF.